Listed here is a single T cell receptor (beta chain). No antigen is known for it. Additional DNA sequences in this sample encode the identical CDR3. Some clones are missing from TCRdb's copy, which holds only in-frame ones; the method was immunoSEQ multiplex PCR. The data show about 20,000 clones, around 67% seen once. Unexposed donor CD4+ T cells date from about 2011-2018, before the COVID-19 pandemic. CD4+ T cells were isolated from the cells after 10 days of culture. These data come from a study of CD4 T cells in relation to SARS-CoV-2 and coronaviruses. Study in general: Controls used an HIV-1 Nef peptide pool or no peptide.

Study outcomes and limitations: Roughly 65% of donors had memory CD4+ clonotypes crossrecognizing SARS-CoV-2 and common cold coronavirus spike.

The clonotype comes from a human donor in good health. Sequencing input: CD4+ T cells from PBMCs, cultured in vitro.

The CDR3 region is CASSLTVNYGYTF. DNA for the CDR3: TGTGCCAGCAGCTTAACGGTGAACTATGGCTACACCTTC. The chain couples TRBV7-2 to TRBJ1-2, with unresolved D. CDR3 length: 13 residues. V lost 2 bases, J lost 2 bases, and 6 bases lay in between. Germline CDR1 and CDR2: SGHTA and FQGNSA. Looking up the rest from reference TRBV7-2 and TRBJ1-2 gives the full variable domain: GAGVSQSPSNKVTEKGKDVELRCDPISGHTALYWYRQSLGQGLEFLIYFQGNSAPDKSGLPSDRFSAERTGGSVSTLTIQRTQQEDSAVYLCASSLTVNYGYTFGSGTRLTVV.